The 20 T cell receptor beta chains presented below share a single source sample, sequenced in a study of shared clonotypes between healthy human individuals. Sequencing was performed with immunoSEQ multiplex PCR; in TCRdb, only in-frame clones are kept and a portion is missing. This sample has some 2,500,000 clones, with approximately 93% found just once. The sequencing input was naive CD4+ T cells from PBMCs. Subset here: CD45RA+ positively selected. The receptors were sampled from a man aged 18 to 35 in good health. Some clones in this sample may be carry-over from other donors' samples.

The chain links TRBV7-2 to TRBJ2-6; the D gene could be TRBD1 or TRBD2 (7 bases each). CDR1 and CDR2 from the germline V gene are SGHTA and FQGNSA. V shed 2 bases and J shed 2 bases, with 13 bases lying between them. The CDR3 covers 17 residues. The CDR3 bases are TGTGCCAGCAGCTTACAGGGGGGGTTAGCTGGGGCCAACGTCCTGACTTTC. Translating gives CASSLQGGLAGANVLTF.

The V and J genes are TRBV7-9 and TRBJ2-3; 9 bases fit TRBD2. Germline lookup yields CDR1 SEHNR and CDR2 FQNEAQ (reference sequence). The CDR3 extends over 16 amino acids. The ends lost 6 bases at V and 2 bases at J; junction bases unmatched: 9. CDR3 residues: CASSSITSGFTDTQYF. CDR3 DNA sequence: TGTGCCAGCAGTTCAATCACTAGCGGGTTCACAGATACGCAGTATTTT.

This sequence joins TRBV6-1 and TRBJ2-1; TRBD2 matches 10 bases. The CDR3 contains 15 residues. Germline V gene sequence: CDR1 MNHNS, CDR2 SASEGT. Losses at the gene ends were 7 bases for V and 2 bases for J; bases not matched to a gene: 5. The CDR3 bases are TGTGCCAGCACACTAAGCGGGAGGGCCTACAATGAGCAGTTCTTC. Translation: CASTLSGRAYNEQFF.

The CDR3 DNA sequence: TGTGCCAGCTCACCAAACTGGAGCTCTGGAAACACCATATATTTT. Translation: CASSPNWSSGNTIYF. This chain links TRBV18 with TRBJ1-3; D gene ambiguous. This CDR3 has 15 residues. Trimming shortened V by 2 bases and J by 0 bases, and 8 bases separated the two germline ends. The V gene's germline CDR1 is KGHSH and CDR2 LQKENI.

V gene TRBV9 combines with J gene TRBJ2-1, with no clear D. V was shortened by 0 bases and J by 0 bases, with 16 bases between the two germline ends. CDR1 SGDLS and CDR2 YYNGEE come from the germline V gene. The CDR3 is made up of 18 amino acids. The DNA of the CDR3 is TGTGCCAGCAGCGTAGGTCCCCCCGGATGGAGCTCCTACAATGAGCAGTTCTTC. This sequence encodes CASSVGPPGWSSYNEQFF.

The chain uses TRBV28 and TRBJ2-3; 8 bases agree with TRBD1. V gave up 6 bases and J gave up 1 base; unmatched junction bases: 6. CDR1 and CDR2 (germline): MDHEN, SYDVKM. CDR3 size: 15 residues. CDR3: CASRKPGQGTDTQYF. In nucleotides, the CDR3 is TGTGCCAGCAGAAAGCCGGGACAGGGCACAGATACGCAGTATTTT.

J is TRBJ2-1 and V is TRBV11-3; 13 nucleotides agree with TRBD2. This CDR3 comprises 16 residues. With V trimmed by 2 bases and J by 6 bases, 4 bases remained unmatched. CDR1 SGHNT and CDR2 YENEEA come from the germline V gene. CDR3 residues: CASSLSGTSGTNEQFF. CDR3 DNA sequence: TGTGCCAGCAGCTTATCCGGGACTAGCGGGACCAATGAGCAGTTCTTC.

This chain links TRBV29-1 with TRBJ2-1; D possibly corresponds to TRBD1 (5 bases). The V end was cut by 6 bases, the J end by 7 bases, with 13 bases between. Germline values: CDR1 SQVTM, CDR2 ANQGSEA. The CDR3 contains 12 residues. The CDR3 is CSVGQAGNEQFF. CDR3 coding DNA: TGCAGCGTAGGGCAGGCAGGGAATGAGCAGTTCTTC.

The rearrangement links TRBV6-5 to TRBJ2-7; 8 nucleotides match TRBD2. Germline V gives CDR1 MNHEY, CDR2 SVGAGI. The ends lost 2 bases at V and 3 bases at J; junction bases unmatched: 6. The CDR3 covers 15 residues. Here the CDR3 reads CASSYQAGVSYEQYF. In nucleotides, the CDR3 is TGTGCCAGCAGTTACCAAGCGGGGGTAAGCTACGAGCAGTACTTC.

CDR3 coding DNA: TGTGCCACCAGCAGAGGGCAGGGCGTATATAGCAATCAGCCCCAGCATTTT. Protein: CATSRGQGVYSNQPQHF. The rearrangement links TRBV15 to TRBJ1-5, with a weak D call TRBD1 (5 bases). Germline CDR1 reads LNHNV; CDR2 reads YYDKDF (reference sequence). The CDR3 is 17 residues long. The V end was cut by 1 base, the J end by 0 bases, with 13 bases between.

This clone showed up just once. The rearrangement links TRBV4-1 to TRBJ1-5; D perhaps matches TRBD1 (5 bases). Germline V gives CDR1 MGHRA, CDR2 YSYEKL. V shed 3 bases and J shed 1 base, with 13 bases lying between them. CDR3 length: 16 residues. The CDR3 nucleotides are TGCGCCAGCAGCCAGATCGAGGGGCGAAGCAATCAGCCCCAGCATTTT. This gives the protein CASSQIEGRSNQPQHF.

In this sample, this clone turned up once. Possible read error: a much larger clone is one base away. The sample holds other DNA sequences that translate to the same CDR3. This sequence joins TRBV14 and TRBJ2-5, with D unresolved. CDR3 length: 11 amino acids. CDR1 is SGHDN, CDR2 FVKESK, per germline. Trimming pared 5 bases from V and 5 bases from J, leaving 6 bases between. CDR3 nucleotides: TGTGCCAGCAGCTCCCAGGAGACCCAGTACTTC. Translation: CASSSQETQYF.

The gene calls are TRBV7-2 and TRBJ1-2; D uncertain. CDR1 and CDR2 from the germline V gene are SGHTA and FQGNSA. V dropped 1 base and J dropped 8 bases, with 11 bases sitting between them. There are 13 residues in the CDR3. DNA for the CDR3: TGTGCCAGCAGCTTAGAGGCAGGAGGCGGCTACACCTTC. It encodes CASSLEAGGGYTF.

The chain couples TRBV28 to TRBJ1-4; 7 bases fit TRBD1. CDR3 length: 14 residues. The J segment lost 8 bases and the V segment lost 3 bases, leaving 6 bases of the junction unmatched. CDR1 MDHEN and CDR2 SYDVKM come from the germline V gene. The DNA for the CDR3 is TGTGCCAGCAGTTTCCAGGGGGTACGGGAAAAACTGTTTTTT. Its protein product is CASSFQGVREKLFF. The variable domain in full, with the rest retrieved from reference TRBV28 and TRBJ1-4, is DVKVTQSSRYLVKRTGEKVFLECVQDMDHENMFWYRQDPGLGLRLIYFSYDVKMKEKGDIPEGYSVSREKKERFSLILESASTNQTSMYLCASSFQGVREKLFFGSGTQLSVL.

The gene calls are TRBV28 and TRBJ2-3; 10 positions agree with TRBD2. The germline gives CDR1 MDHEN, CDR2 SYDVKM. With 4 bases clipped from V and 4 bases from J, the junction kept 5 bases outside the gene matches. There are 15 residues in the CDR3. CDR3: CASSSSGSGADTQYF. The CDR3 coding sequence is TGTGCCAGCAGTTCTAGCGGGAGTGGGGCAGATACGCAGTATTTT.

The CDR3 DNA sequence: TGTGCCAGCAGCTTAGAAGGAGGGCTGACCTATGGCTACACCTTC. Its translation is CASSLEGGLTYGYTF. The V gene is TRBV7-2, the J gene TRBJ1-2; D is unclear. There are 15 residues in the CDR3. V shed 1 base and J shed 4 bases, with 13 bases lying between them. Germline V gene sequence: CDR1 SGHTA, CDR2 FQGNSA.

This sequence joins TRBV9 and TRBJ2-1; unclear D gene. CDR3 length: 11 residues. Trimming took 3 bases from V and 12 from J, leaving 10 bases between them. Germline-derived CDR1 and CDR2 are SGDLS and YYNGEE. CDR3 DNA: TGTGCCAGCAGCGCCCTGGGTGGGCAGTTCTTC. The encoded protein is CASSALGGQFF.

The chain uses TRBV7-7 and TRBJ2-1; either TRBD1 or TRBD2 may fit D (6 bases each). Germline CDR1 is SSHAT and CDR2 is FNYEAQ (reference sequence). The CDR3 has 15 amino acids. V lost 1 base to trimming and J lost 9 bases, with 16 bases between them. CDR3 region: CASSLVSGALGEQFF. The CDR3, as DNA: TGTGCCAGCAGCTTAGTTTCGGGGGCGCTCGGTGAGCAGTTCTTC.

Written as DNA, the CDR3 is TGTGCCAGCGGGTTGGACACCGGGGAGCTGTTTTTT. Translated, it gives CASGLDTGELFF. The chain has TRBV2 and TRBJ2-2; the D is unclear. The CDR3 loop spans 12 amino acids. From germline, CDR1 is SNHLY and CDR2 FYNNEI. V was shortened by 8 bases and J by 3 bases, with 7 bases between the two germline ends.

The chain links TRBV30 to TRBJ2-5, with D possibly being TRBD2 (5 bases). V shed 1 base and J shed 2 bases, with 11 bases lying between them. This CDR3 comprises 14 residues. The germline V gene has CDR1 GTSNPN and CDR2 SVGIG (reference sequence). The CDR3 loop reads CAWSGGIAQETQYF. The CDR3 DNA sequence: TGTGCCTGGAGTGGAGGGATCGCGCAAGAGACCCAGTACTTC.